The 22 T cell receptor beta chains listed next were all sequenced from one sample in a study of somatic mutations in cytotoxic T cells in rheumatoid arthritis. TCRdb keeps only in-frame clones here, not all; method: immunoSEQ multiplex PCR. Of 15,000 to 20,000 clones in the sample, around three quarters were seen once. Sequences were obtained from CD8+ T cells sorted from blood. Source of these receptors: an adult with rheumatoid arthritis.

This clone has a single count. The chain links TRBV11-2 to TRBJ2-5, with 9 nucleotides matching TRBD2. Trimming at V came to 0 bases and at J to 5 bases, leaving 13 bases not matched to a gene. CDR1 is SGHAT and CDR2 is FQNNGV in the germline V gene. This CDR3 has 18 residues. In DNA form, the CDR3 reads TGTGCCAGCAGCTTAGATGGGGCCGGCGGGGGGGTTCGGGAGACCCAGTACTTC. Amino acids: CASSLDGAGGGVRETQYF.

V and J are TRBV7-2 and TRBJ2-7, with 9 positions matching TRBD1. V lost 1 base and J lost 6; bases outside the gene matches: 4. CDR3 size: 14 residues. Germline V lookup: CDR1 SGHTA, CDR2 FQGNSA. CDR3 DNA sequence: TGTGCCAGCAGCTTAGGGACAGGGGTTCCCGAGCAGTACTTC. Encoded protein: CASSLGTGVPEQYF. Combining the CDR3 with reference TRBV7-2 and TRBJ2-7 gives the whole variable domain GAGVSQSPSNKVTEKGKDVELRCDPISGHTALYWYRQSLGQGLEFLIYFQGNSAPDKSGLPSDRFSAERTGGSVSTLTIQRTQQEDSAVYLCASSLGTGVPEQYFGPGTRLTVT.

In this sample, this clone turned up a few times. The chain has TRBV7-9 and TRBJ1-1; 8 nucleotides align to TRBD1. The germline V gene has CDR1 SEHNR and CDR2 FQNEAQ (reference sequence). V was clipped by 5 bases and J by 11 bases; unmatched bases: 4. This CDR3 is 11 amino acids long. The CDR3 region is CASSLDRVAFF. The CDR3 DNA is TGTGCCAGCAGCCTGGACAGGGTCGCTTTCTTT. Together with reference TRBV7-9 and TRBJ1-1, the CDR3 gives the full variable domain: DTGVSQNPRHKITKRGQNVTFRCDPISEHNRLYWYRQTLGQGPEFLTYFQNEAQLEKSRLLSDRFSAERPKGSFSTLEIQRTEQGDSAMYLCASSLDRVAFFGQGTRLTVV.

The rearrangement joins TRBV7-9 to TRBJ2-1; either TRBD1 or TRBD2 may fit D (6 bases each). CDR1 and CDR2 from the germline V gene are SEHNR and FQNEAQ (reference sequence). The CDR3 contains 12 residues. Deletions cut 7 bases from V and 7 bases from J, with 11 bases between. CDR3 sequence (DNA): TGTGCCAGCAAGGAAGGGGGGAATGAGCAGTTCTTC. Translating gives CASKEGGNEQFF.

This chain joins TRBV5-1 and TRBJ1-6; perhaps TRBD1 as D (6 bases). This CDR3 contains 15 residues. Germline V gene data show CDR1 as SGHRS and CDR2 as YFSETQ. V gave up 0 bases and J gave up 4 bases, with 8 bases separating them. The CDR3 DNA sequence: TGCGCCAGCAGCTTGGGGGACACTTATAATTCACCCCTCCACTTT. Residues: CASSLGDTYNSPLHF.

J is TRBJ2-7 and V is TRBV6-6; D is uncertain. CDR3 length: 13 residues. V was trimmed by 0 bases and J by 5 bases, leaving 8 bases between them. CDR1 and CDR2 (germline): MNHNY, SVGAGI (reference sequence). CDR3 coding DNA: TGTGCCAGCAGTTACTCGAACATCGACGAGCAGTACTTC. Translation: CASSYSNIDEQYF.

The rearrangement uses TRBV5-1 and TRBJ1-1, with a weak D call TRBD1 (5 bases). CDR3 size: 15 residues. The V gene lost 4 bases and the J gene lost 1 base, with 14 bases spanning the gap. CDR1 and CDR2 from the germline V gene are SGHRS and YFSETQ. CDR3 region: CASSPYPGRNTEAFF. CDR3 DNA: TGCGCCAGCAGCCCCTACCCAGGGCGGAACACTGAAGCTTTCTTT.

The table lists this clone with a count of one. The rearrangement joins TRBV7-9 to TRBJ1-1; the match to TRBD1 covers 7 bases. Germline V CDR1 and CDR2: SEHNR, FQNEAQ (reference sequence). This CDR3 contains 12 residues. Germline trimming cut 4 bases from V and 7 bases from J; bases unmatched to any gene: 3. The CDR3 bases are TGTGCCAGCAGCTCGCAGGGGGTTGAAGCTTTCTTT. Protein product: CASSSQGVEAFF.

CDR3 sequence: CASSRTRGGTDTQYF. The CDR3 coding sequence is TGCGCCAGCAGCAGAACTCGGGGAGGCACAGATACGCAGTATTTT. The chain is built from TRBV5-1 and TRBJ2-3, with D possibly being TRBD2 (5 bases). The V and J ends lost 4 bases and 1 base respectively, with 13 bases between them. From germline, CDR1 is SGHRS and CDR2 YFSETQ. CDR3 length: 15 amino acids.

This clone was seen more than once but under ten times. Here the CDR3 reads CASSLGDNVDVYEQYF. The CDR3 DNA reads as TGTGCCAGTAGTCTCGGGGACAACGTAGATGTCTACGAGCAGTACTTC. The chain has TRBV19 and TRBJ2-7, with a possible D match to TRBD1 (6 bases). The germline gives CDR1 LNHDA, CDR2 SQIVND (reference sequence). This CDR3 comprises 16 residues. The V and J ends lost 5 bases and 3 bases respectively, with 20 bases between them.

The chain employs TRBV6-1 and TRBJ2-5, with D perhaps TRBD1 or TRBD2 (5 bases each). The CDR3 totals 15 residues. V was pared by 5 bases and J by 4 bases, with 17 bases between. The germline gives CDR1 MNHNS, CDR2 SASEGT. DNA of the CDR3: TGTGCCAGCAGTCTAGACAGAGGGCTGTTAGAGACCCAGTACTTC. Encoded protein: CASSLDRGLLETQYF.

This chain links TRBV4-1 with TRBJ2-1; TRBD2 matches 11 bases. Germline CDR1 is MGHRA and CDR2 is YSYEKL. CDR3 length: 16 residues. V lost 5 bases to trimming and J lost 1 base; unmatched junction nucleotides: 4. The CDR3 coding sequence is TGCGCCAGCAGCAATCCTAGCGGGGGGTCCTACAATGAGCAGTTCTTC. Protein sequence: CASSNPSGGSYNEQFF.

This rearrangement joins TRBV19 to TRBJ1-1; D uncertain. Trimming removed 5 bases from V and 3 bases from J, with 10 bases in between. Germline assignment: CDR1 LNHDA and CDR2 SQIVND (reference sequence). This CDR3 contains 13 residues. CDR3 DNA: TGTGCCAGTAGTCCTTCTGGGTACACTGAAGCTTTCTTT. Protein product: CASSPSGYTEAFF.

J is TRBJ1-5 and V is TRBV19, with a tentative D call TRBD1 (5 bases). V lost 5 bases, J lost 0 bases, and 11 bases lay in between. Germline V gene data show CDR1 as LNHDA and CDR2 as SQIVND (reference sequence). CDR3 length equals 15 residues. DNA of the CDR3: TGTGCCAGTAGTTGGGGCCGTAATAGCAATCAGCCCCAGCATTTT. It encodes CASSWGRNSNQPQHF.

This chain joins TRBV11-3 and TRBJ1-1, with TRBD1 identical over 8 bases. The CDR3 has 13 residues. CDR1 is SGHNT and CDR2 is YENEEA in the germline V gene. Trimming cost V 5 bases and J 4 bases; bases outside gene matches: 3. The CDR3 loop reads CASSLTGGTEAFF. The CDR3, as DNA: TGTGCCAGCAGCCTTACAGGGGGCACTGAAGCTTTCTTT. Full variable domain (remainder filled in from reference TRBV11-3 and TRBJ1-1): EAGVVQSPRYKIIEKKQPVAFWCNPISGHNTLYWYLQNLGQGPELLIRYENEEAVDDSQLPKDRFSAERLKGVDSTLKIQPAELGDSAVYLCASSLTGGTEAFFGQGTRLTVV.

CDR3: CAWSGTADEAFF. CDR3 DNA sequence: TGTGCCTGGAGCGGGACAGCAGATGAAGCTTTCTTT. The chain links TRBV30 to TRBJ1-1; TRBD1 matches 7 bases. With V trimmed by 3 bases and J by 7 bases, 5 bases remained unmatched. Germline values: CDR1 GTSNPN, CDR2 SVGIG (reference sequence). This CDR3 has 12 residues.

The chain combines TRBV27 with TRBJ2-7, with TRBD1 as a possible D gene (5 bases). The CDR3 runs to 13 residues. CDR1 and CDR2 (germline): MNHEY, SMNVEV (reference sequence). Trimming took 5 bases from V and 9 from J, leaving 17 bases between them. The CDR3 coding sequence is TGTGCCAGCAGTCTCCCCGGCAGGGAAAGGCAGTACTTC. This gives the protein CASSLPGRERQYF.

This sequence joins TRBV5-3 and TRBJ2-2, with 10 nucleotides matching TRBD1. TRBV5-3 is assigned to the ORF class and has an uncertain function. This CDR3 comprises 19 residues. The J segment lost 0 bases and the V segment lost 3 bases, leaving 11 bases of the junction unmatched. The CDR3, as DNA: TGTGCCAGAAGCTCACCATCCACCGGGACAGGGGCGAACACCGGGGAGCTGTTTTTT. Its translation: CARSSPSTGTGANTGELFF.

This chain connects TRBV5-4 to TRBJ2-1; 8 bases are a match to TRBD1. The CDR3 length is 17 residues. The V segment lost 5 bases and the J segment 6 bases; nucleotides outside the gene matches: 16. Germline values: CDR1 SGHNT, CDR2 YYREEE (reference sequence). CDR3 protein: CASSGFDRGVWGNEQFF. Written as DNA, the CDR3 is TGTGCCAGCAGTGGGTTCGACAGGGGAGTATGGGGCAATGAGCAGTTCTTC. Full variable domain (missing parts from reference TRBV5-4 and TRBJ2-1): ETGVTQSPTHLIKTRGQQVTLRCSSQSGHNTVSWYQQALGQGPQFIFQYYREEENGRGNFPPRFSGLQFPNYSSELNVNALELDDSALYLCASSGFDRGVWGNEQFFGPGTRLTVL.

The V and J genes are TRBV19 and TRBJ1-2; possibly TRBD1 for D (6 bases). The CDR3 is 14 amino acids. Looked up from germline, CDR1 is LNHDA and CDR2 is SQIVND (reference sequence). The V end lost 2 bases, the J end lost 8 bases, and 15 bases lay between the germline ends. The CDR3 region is CASSITQQGEGYTF. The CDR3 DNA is TGTGCCAGTAGTATAACCCAACAGGGAGAAGGCTACACCTTC.

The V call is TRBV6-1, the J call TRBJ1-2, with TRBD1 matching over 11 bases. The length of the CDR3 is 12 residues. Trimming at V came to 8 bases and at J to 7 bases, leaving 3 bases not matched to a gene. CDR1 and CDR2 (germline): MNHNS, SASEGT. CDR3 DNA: TGTGCCAGCCCGGGACAGGGGGGTGGCTACACCTTC. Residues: CASPGQGGGYTF.

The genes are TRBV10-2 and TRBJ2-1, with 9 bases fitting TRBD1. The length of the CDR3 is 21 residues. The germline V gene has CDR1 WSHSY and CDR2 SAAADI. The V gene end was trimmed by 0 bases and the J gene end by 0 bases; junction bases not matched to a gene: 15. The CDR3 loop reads CASSESLVGQGHLSSYNEQFF. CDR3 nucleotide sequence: TGCGCCAGCAGTGAGTCGCTTGTGGGACAGGGTCACCTAAGCTCCTACAATGAGCAGTTCTTC.